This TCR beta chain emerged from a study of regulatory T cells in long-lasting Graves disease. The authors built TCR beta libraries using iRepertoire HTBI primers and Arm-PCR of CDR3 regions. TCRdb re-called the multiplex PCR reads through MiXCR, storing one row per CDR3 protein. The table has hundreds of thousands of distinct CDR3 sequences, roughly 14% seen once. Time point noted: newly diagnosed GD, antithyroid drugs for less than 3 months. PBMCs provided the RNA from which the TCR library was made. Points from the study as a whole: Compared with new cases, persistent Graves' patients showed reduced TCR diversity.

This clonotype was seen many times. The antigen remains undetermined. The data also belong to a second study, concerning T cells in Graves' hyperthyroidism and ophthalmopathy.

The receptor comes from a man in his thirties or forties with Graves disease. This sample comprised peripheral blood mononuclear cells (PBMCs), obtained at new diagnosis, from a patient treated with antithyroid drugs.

The CDR3 DNA is TGTGCCAGCACGGGACTAGCGGATCACAATGAGCAGTTCTTC. Translation gives CASTGLADHNEQFF. The gene calls are TRBV6-1 and TRBJ2-1, with 11 bases matching TRBD2. Germline V gene sequence: CDR1 MNHNS, CDR2 SASEGT. After removal of 7 bases from V and 5 bases from J, the junction contained 4 bases not matched to a gene. The CDR3 is made up of 14 amino acids.